This T cell receptor beta chain was sequenced for a study of T cells expressing NK-cell markers. TCRdb reanalyzed the 5' RACE reads and collapses them to one entry per CDR3 protein, without DNA. This specimen shows some 190,000 distinct CDR3 sequences; the ten leading clones hold about 19%. Study conclusions and caveats: HCMV specificity of expanded NKG2C+ T cell clones remained unclear.

The CDR3 is 14 amino acids. Germline CDR1 is MNHEY and CDR2 is SMNVEV (reference sequence). Comments on this clonotype: Its antigen remains unidentified.

The sequence came from a man aged 18 to 69 in good health. The V and J genes are TRBV27 and TRBJ1-5. Sequencing was done on a sample of blood T cells: a sorted CD56 or NKG2C T cell subset, CD4+ or CD8+ T cells, or bulk PBMC T cells (not recorded which). The CDR3 sequence is CASHGSGGNQPQHF.